The next 14 T cell receptor beta chains were all read from a single sample in a study of CD8 T cells in ankylosing spondylitis. Using its own MiXCR run on the 5' RACE reads, TCRdb lists one record per CDR3 protein. Here the sample spans under 250,000 distinct CDR3 sequences, more than 25% being singletons. Sample: blood, either unsorted or a sorted T cell fraction (not recorded which). The receptors were gathered from a male donor with ankylosing spondylitis or in good health (not recorded which).

As DNA, the CDR3 is TGTGCCAGCAGTGAGATGGGACAGGTAACCAATGAGCAGTTCTTC. It translates to CASSEMGQVTNEQFF. The V call is TRBV25-1, the J call TRBJ2-1; 8 bases agree with TRBD1. CDR1 and CDR2 (germline): MGHDK, SYGVNS. The CDR3 has 15 residues. Trimming at V came to 3 bases and at J to 6 bases, leaving 7 bases not matched to a gene.

The J gene is TRBJ2-1, the V gene TRBV7-2; either TRBD1 or TRBD2 may fit D (6 bases each). Germline CDR1 reads SGHTA; CDR2 reads FQGNSA. This CDR3 comprises 13 residues. V was cut by 4 bases and J by 10 bases, with 14 bases left in between. The CDR3 loop reads CASSYGGYAEQFF. The DNA for the CDR3 is TGTGCCAGCAGCTACGGGGGCTATGCCGAGCAGTTCTTC.

The CDR3 bases are TGTGCCAGCAGCCCCGGGGTTGAGACCCAGTACTTC. It yields the protein CASSPGVETQYF. The chain joins TRBV7-9 to TRBJ2-5; a weak D match, TRBD2 (5 bases). CDR3 length: 12 residues. From germline, CDR1 is SEHNR and CDR2 FQNEAQ (reference sequence). Trimming shortened V by 5 bases and J by 5 bases, and 9 bases separated the two germline ends.

V usage is TRBV5-6 and J usage is TRBJ2-1; 10 nucleotides match TRBD1. Germline lookup yields CDR1 SGHDT and CDR2 YYEEEE. The CDR3 length is 13 residues. Trimming at V came to 7 bases and at J to 6 bases, leaving 4 bases not matched to a gene. The CDR3 bases are TGTGCCAGCGGGGGGACAGGGGCCAATGAGCAGTTCTTC. Translated: CASGGTGANEQFF. The variable domain in full, completed from reference TRBV5-6 and TRBJ2-1, reads DAGVTQSPTHLIKTRGQQVTLRCSPKSGHDTVSWYQQALGQGPQFIFQYYEEEERQRGNFPDRFSGHQFPNYSSELNVNALLLGDSALYLCASGGTGANEQFFGPGTRLTVL.

This clonotype came up a few times. V usage is TRBV5-6 and J usage is TRBJ2-7; 7 bases align to TRBD1. J lost 6 bases, V lost 3 bases, and 9 bases had no gene match. The length of the CDR3 is 14 residues. Looked up from germline, CDR1 is SGHDT and CDR2 is YYEEEE. For the CDR3, the DNA is TGTGCCAGCAGCTCGACAGGGCCCCAGGGCGAGCAGTACTTC. Its translation is CASSSTGPQGEQYF. Variable domain in full (rest from reference TRBV5-6 and TRBJ2-7): DAGVTQSPTHLIKTRGQQVTLRCSPKSGHDTVSWYQQALGQGPQFIFQYYEEEERQRGNFPDRFSGHQFPNYSSELNVNALLLGDSALYLCASSSTGPQGEQYFGPGTRLTVT.

V gene TRBV10-3 combines with J gene TRBJ2-7, with D perhaps assigned TRBD1 or TRBD2 (5 bases each). Germline assignment: CDR1 ENHRY and CDR2 SYGVKD. Trimming cost V 10 bases and J 1 base, with 17 bases left between them. The CDR3 extends over 14 amino acids. Here the CDR3 reads CARPWDGPSYEQYF. The CDR3 bases are TGTGCCAGACCTTGGGACGGCCCATCCTACGAGCAGTACTTC.

This clonotype was seen at least ten times. V is TRBV12-3 or TRBV12-4 and J is TRBJ2-1, with D uncertain. V was cut by 4 bases and J by 3 bases, with 4 bases left in between. The CDR3 consists of 12 residues. Here the CDR3 DNA reads TGTGCCAGCAGTTCGCGCTACAATGAGCAGTTCTTC. Amino acid sequence: CASSSRYNEQFF.

This clonotype was seen a handful of times. This rearrangement joins TRBV30 to TRBJ2-3, with 11 bases that match TRBD1. There are 13 residues in the CDR3. Unmatched junction bases numbered 4, after V lost 5 bases and J lost 6 bases. CDR1 is GTSNPN, CDR2 SVGIG, per germline (reference sequence). CDR3: CAWGGQGADTQYF. CDR3 bases: TGTGCCTGGGGAGGACAGGGGGCTGATACGCAGTATTTT.

The count of this clonotype is one. This sequence joins TRBV12-3 or TRBV12-4 and TRBJ2-5; 7 bases line up with TRBD1. The V and J ends lost 5 bases and 1 base, in that order; junction bases with no gene match: 7. The CDR3 length is 15 residues. The CDR3 loop is CASSPYQGVQETQYF. Here the CDR3 DNA reads TGTGCCAGCAGTCCATATCAGGGGGTCCAAGAGACCCAGTACTTC.

This rearrangement joins TRBV12-3 or TRBV12-4 to TRBJ2-3; D remains ambiguous. This CDR3 region has 12 residues. V lost 9 bases and J lost 4, with 11 bases in between. The CDR3 DNA reads as TGTGCCAGTGTTGCAGTGGCAGATACGCAGTATTTT. This sequence encodes CASVAVADTQYF.

A word on this clonotype: At one end, the junction sequence differs from germline, possibly due to a read error. The chain joins TRBV20-1 to TRBJ2-1; 9 positions agree with TRBD2. CDR1 and CDR2 from the germline V gene are DFQATT and SNEGSKA (reference sequence). CDR3 length: 19 amino acids. In nucleotides, the CDR3 is TGCTGTGCTAGAGTGGGGAGTAGCGGGGGACACATCCGCTACAATGAGCAGTTCTTC. Amino acids: CCARVGSSGGHIRYNEQFF.

The rearrangement links TRBV7-9 to TRBJ1-4; D ambiguous. Trimming took off 4 bases at V and 0 bases at J, with 9 bases between the two ends. Germline CDR1 and CDR2: SEHNR and FQNEAQ (reference sequence). The length of the CDR3 is 15 residues. The CDR3 loop reads CASSSRISTNEKLFF. In DNA form, the CDR3 reads TGTGCCAGCAGCTCCCGGATATCAACTAATGAAAAACTGTTTTTT.

This clonotype was detected a few times. In DNA, the CDR3 is TGTGCCAGCAGTGAAAGTCGTTACGAGCAGTACTTC. It codes for CASSESRYEQYF. The chain is built from TRBV12-3 or TRBV12-4 and TRBJ2-7; no clear D. V gave up 5 bases and J gave up 4 bases, with 9 bases separating them. The CDR3 covers 12 residues.

In this sample, this clonotype turned up a few times. This chain links TRBV12-3 or TRBV12-4 with TRBJ2-1; TRBD2 is a possible D gene (5 bases). The CDR3 is made up of 13 amino acids. V gave up 7 bases and J gave up 8 bases, with 15 bases separating them. CDR3 in amino acids: CASTEHGDHEQFF. In DNA, the CDR3 is TGTGCCAGCACCGAGCACGGGGATCATGAGCAGTTCTTC.